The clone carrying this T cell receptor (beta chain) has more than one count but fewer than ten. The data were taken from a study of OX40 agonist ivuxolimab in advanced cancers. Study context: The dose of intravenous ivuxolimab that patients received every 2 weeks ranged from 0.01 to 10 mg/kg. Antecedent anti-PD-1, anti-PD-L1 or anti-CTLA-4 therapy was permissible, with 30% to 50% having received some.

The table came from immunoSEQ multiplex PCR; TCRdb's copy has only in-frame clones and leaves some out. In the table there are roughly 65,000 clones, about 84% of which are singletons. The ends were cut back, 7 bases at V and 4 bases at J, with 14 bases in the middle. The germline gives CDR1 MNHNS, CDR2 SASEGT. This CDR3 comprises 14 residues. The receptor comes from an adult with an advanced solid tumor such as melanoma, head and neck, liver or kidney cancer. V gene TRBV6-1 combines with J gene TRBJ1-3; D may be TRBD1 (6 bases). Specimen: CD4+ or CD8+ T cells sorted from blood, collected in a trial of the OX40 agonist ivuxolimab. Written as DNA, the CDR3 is TGTGCCAGCAAGATACAGGGATCCGGAAACACCATATATTTT. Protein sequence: CASKIQGSGNTIYF.